The 20 T cell receptor beta chains given below trace back to one sample, sequenced in a study of blood T cell repertoires in COVID-19. The table came from immunoSEQ multiplex PCR; TCRdb's copy has only in-frame clones and leaves some out. The table has 100,000 to 150,000 clones, about 85% seen once. Sequencing used peripheral blood. These receptor sequences come from a man in his forties with active or convalescent COVID-19.

Here the CDR3 reads CASSLSFSQALQETQYF. CDR3 nucleotide sequence: TGTGCCAGCAGCTTATCGTTTTCACAGGCCCTCCAAGAGACCCAGTACTTC. The chain combines TRBV7-9 with TRBJ2-5; D might be TRBD1 (5 bases). Between the trimmed V and J ends, which lost 2 bases and 1 base, there was a span of 17 bases. Germline V gene data show CDR1 as SEHNR and CDR2 as FQNEAQ (reference sequence). The CDR3 has 17 amino acids.

The chain has TRBV21-1 and TRBJ1-2; TRBD1 is the table's D call and was not checked against the DNA. TRBV21-1 is a recognized pseudogene. This CDR3 comprises 19 residues. The CDR3 protein is CASSKRPKVETCRVHGYTF. The CDR3 DNA sequence: TGTGCCAGCAGCAAAAGGCCAAAAGTAGAGACCTGCAGGGTTCATGGCTACACCTTC.

This sequence joins TRBV10-3 and TRBJ2-7, with 7 positions matching TRBD2. The CDR3 covers 12 residues. Losses at the gene ends were 10 bases for V and 1 base for J; bases not matched to a gene: 4. Germline CDR1 is ENHRY and CDR2 is SYGVKD. CDR3 sequence: CASEGGSYEQYF. The CDR3 DNA reads TGTGCCAGCGAGGGAGGGTCCTACGAGCAGTACTTC.

This clone has just one count. J is TRBJ2-3 and V is TRBV4-2, with 7 nucleotides matching TRBD2. With 4 bases clipped from V and 0 bases from J, the junction kept 7 bases outside the gene matches. This CDR3 has 16 residues. Germline V gives CDR1 LGHNA, CDR2 YNFKEQ. The CDR3 region has the DNA TGTGCCAGCAGCCCGGGACTACCGGCAAGCACAGATACGCAGTATTTT. Amino acid sequence: CASSPGLPASTDTQYF.

This clone showed up just once. The chain has TRBV6-5 and TRBJ1-2, with D possibly matching TRBD1 (6 bases). Germline CDR1 and CDR2: MNHEY and SVGAGI. The CDR3 totals 13 residues. Trimming left V 4 bases short and J 8 bases short, with 14 bases between. Written as DNA, the CDR3 is TGTGCCAGCAGTTCCCCACAGGGCCGAGGCTACACCTTC. Amino acid sequence: CASSSPQGRGYTF.

The chain carries TRBV10-3 and TRBJ1-1; D is unclear. The V gene's germline CDR1 is ENHRY and CDR2 SYGVKD. V gave up 2 bases and J gave up 3 bases, with 10 bases separating them. This CDR3 region has 14 residues. In DNA, the CDR3 is TGTGCCATCAGTGAGAGAATAACTGACACTGAAGCTTTCTTT. This encodes CAISERITDTEAFF.

This clone was recorded only once. CDR3 in amino acids: CASSGRDRGSDYTF. CDR3 DNA sequence: TGTGCCAGCAGCGGTCGGGACAGGGGAAGTGACTACACCTTC. V and J are TRBV7-2 and TRBJ1-2, with 10 nucleotides matching TRBD1. With 5 bases clipped from V and 10 bases from J, the junction kept 10 bases outside the gene matches. The germline V gene has CDR1 SGHTA and CDR2 FQGNSA. This CDR3 contains 14 residues.

A single count supports this clone. The V gene is TRBV7-3, the J gene TRBJ2-1; possibly TRBD2 for D (5 bases). Trimming took 1 base from V and 6 from J, leaving 10 bases between them. This CDR3 is built from 14 residues. From germline, CDR1 is SGHTA and CDR2 FQGTGA. CDR3 bases: TGTGCCAGCAGCTTAATGGCTAGCTCCAATGAGCAGTTCTTC. It is translated as CASSLMASSNEQFF.

The chain carries TRBV5-1 and TRBJ2-1, with 10 bases identical to TRBD1. CDR1 and CDR2 from the germline V gene are SGHRS and YFSETQ. This CDR3 comprises 13 residues. V shed 7 bases and J 10 bases; nucleotides not matched to a gene: 8. The CDR3 nucleotides read TGCGCCAGCGACCGGGACAGGGGACGAGAGCAGTTCTTC. It yields the protein CASDRDRGREQFF.

J is TRBJ2-3 and V is TRBV19; 7 nucleotides line up with TRBD1. This CDR3 has 16 amino acids. Germline-derived CDR1 and CDR2 are LNHDA and SQIVND (reference sequence). Trimming at V came to 5 bases and at J to 6 bases, leaving 14 bases not matched to a gene. DNA of the CDR3: TGTGCCAGTAGTCTACCCCCGGGACAGCCGTCCGATACGCAGTATTTT. As protein: CASSLPPGQPSDTQYF.

V usage is TRBV7-2 and J usage is TRBJ2-7; the D gene is possibly TRBD1 (5 bases). The germline CDR1 and CDR2 sequences are SGHTA and FQGNSA. This CDR3 has 15 residues. The germline V and J ends were trimmed by 1 base and 2 bases, with 12 bases remaining between them. The CDR3 sequence is CASSLESGLPYEQYF. The CDR3, as DNA: TGTGCCAGCAGCTTAGAGTCAGGGCTACCCTACGAGCAGTACTTC.

This chain joins TRBV7-3 and TRBJ1-6; TRBD1 is a possible D gene (6 bases). This CDR3 has 14 residues. Trimming took 2 bases from V and 8 from J, leaving 10 bases between them. The V gene's germline CDR1 is SGHTA and CDR2 FQGTGA. CDR3 bases: TGTGCCAGCAGCTTAGGGGGCAGATATTCACCCCTCCACTTT. Encoded protein: CASSLGGRYSPLHF.

The chain uses TRBV18 and TRBJ1-5, with D maybe TRBD1 (6 bases). Deletions cut 5 bases from V and 6 bases from J, with 11 bases between. CDR1 KGHSH and CDR2 LQKENI come from the germline V gene. The CDR3 loop spans 13 amino acids. CDR3 protein: CASSSDRLQPQHF. CDR3 nucleotide sequence: TGTGCCAGCTCATCCGACAGGCTTCAGCCCCAGCATTTT. Supplemented by reference TRBV18 and TRBJ1-5, the full variable domain reads NAGVMQNPRHLVRRRGQEARLRCSPMKGHSHVYWYRQLPEEGLKFMVYLQKENIIDESGMPKERFSAEFPKEGPSILRIQQVVRGDSAAYFCASSSDRLQPQHFGDGTRLSIL.

The rearrangement joins TRBV5-1 to TRBJ2-5; 7 bases are shared with TRBD2. Per germline, CDR1 SGHRS and CDR2 YFSETQ. The junction had 10 bases not matched to a gene; V was cut back by 7 bases and J by 1 base. This CDR3 has 15 amino acids. The DNA of the CDR3 is TGCGCCAGCGGGGGAGGGGACGGGGCCCAAGAGACCCAGTACTTC. It translates to CASGGGDGAQETQYF.

J is TRBJ1-1 and V is TRBV7-3; possibly TRBD1 for D (5 bases). Germline CDR1 and CDR2: SGHTA and FQGTGA. Trimming left V 0 bases short and J 0 bases short, with 11 bases between. The CDR3 totals 16 residues. This CDR3 is CASSLTDRGMNTEAFF. The CDR3 DNA reads TGTGCCAGCAGCTTAACTGACAGAGGAATGAACACTGAAGCTTTCTTT.

This clone was seen only a few times. V and J are TRBV28 and TRBJ1-3, with TRBD1 matching 10 bases. CDR1 is MDHEN and CDR2 is SYDVKM in the germline V gene. V shed 5 bases and J 4 bases; nucleotides not matched to a gene: 5. The CDR3 covers 15 residues. CDR3 in amino acids: CASSAGGQGGNTIYF. The DNA for the CDR3 is TGTGCCAGCAGTGCCGGGGGACAGGGGGGAAACACCATATATTTT.

The V gene is TRBV6-4, the J gene TRBJ2-1; possible D gene TRBD2, 5 bases. Germline values: CDR1 MRHNA, CDR2 SNTAGT. The CDR3 loop spans 13 amino acids. Trimming left V 3 bases short and J 6 bases short, with 9 bases between. The CDR3 is CASSEGRGNEQFF. CDR3 DNA: TGTGCCAGCAGTGAAGGCCGGGGCAATGAGCAGTTCTTC.

This clone appeared a single time. The rearrangement uses TRBV10-3 and TRBJ2-7; 7 positions agree with TRBD1. V gave up 4 bases and J gave up 1 base; unmatched junction bases: 4. Germline assignment: CDR1 ENHRY and CDR2 SYGVKD. CDR3 length: 14 residues. The CDR3 sequence is CAISVGTVSYEQYF. CDR3 DNA sequence: TGTGCCATCAGTGTCGGGACAGTATCCTACGAGCAGTACTTC.

The chain recombines TRBV28 with TRBJ1-2; D remains unclear. Germline CDR1 MDHEN, CDR2 SYDVKM. This CDR3 comprises 13 residues. V lost 6 bases to trimming and J lost 2 bases, with 10 bases between them. The CDR3 loop is CASSLDGNYGYTF. The CDR3 nucleotides are TGTGCCAGCAGCCTCGACGGGAACTATGGCTACACCTTC.

The genes are TRBV30 and TRBJ2-1, with unresolved D. Germline lookup yields CDR1 GTSNPN and CDR2 SVGIG (reference sequence). This CDR3 contains 12 residues. V was pared by 6 bases and J by 0 bases, with 6 bases between. The CDR3 loop is CACTGSYNEQFF. CDR3 in DNA: TGTGCCTGCACCGGCTCCTACAATGAGCAGTTCTTC.